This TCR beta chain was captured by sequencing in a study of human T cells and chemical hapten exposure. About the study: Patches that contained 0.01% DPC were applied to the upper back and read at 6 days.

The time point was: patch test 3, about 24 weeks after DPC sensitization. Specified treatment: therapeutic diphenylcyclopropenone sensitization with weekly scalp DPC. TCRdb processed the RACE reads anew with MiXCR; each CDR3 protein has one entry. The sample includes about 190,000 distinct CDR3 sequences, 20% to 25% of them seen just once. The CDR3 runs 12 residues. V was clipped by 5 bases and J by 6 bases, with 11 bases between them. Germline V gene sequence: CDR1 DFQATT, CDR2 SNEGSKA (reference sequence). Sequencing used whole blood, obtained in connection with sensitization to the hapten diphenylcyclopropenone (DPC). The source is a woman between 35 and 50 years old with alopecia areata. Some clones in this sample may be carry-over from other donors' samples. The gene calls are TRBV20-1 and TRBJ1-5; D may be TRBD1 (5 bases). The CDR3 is CSAGTPGQPQHF. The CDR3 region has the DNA TGCAGTGCTGGGACTCCGGGTCAGCCCCAGCATTTT.